The text below deals with one TCR beta chain. This sample stems from a study of shared clonotypes between healthy human individuals. Sequencing was performed with immunoSEQ multiplex PCR; in TCRdb, only in-frame clones are kept and a portion is missing. This sample has millions of clones; around nine tenths occur once, and the top ten carry 0.11% to 0.15%. The CDR3 consists of 15 residues. The V and J ends lost 6 bases and 0 bases respectively, with 13 bases between them. Germline V gene lookup returns CDR1 ENHRY and CDR2 SYGVKD. The material sequenced was naive CD4+ T cells sorted from blood. The subset denotes: CD45RA+ positively selected. The source is a man aged 18 to 29 in good health. V usage is TRBV10-3 and J usage is TRBJ2-3, with D unclear. CDR3 bases: TGTGCCATCAGCCTATCACCGGCTAGCACAGATACGCAGTATTTT. It specifies CAISLSPASTDTQYF.